Described below is a single T cell receptor beta chain sequence and its context. Its antigen is currently unknown. Other nucleotide sequences from this sample produce the same CDR3. Generated by immunoSEQ multiplex PCR, the TCRdb table keeps only in-frame clones and is missing some. The sample yields roughly 78,000 clones, around four fifths seen once. These data are taken from a study of T cell responses to AZD1222 COVID-19 vaccine. General study points: Mapped onto spike, vaccine-associated CD4 TCRs spanned it and were dominant at 160-218 and 743-854. Elevations in Spike-specific TCR breadth and depth followed administration of two AZD1222 doses. The peak T cell response came first, and repertoires were sampled only after it.

The CDR3 is 13 amino acids. V gave up 6 bases and J gave up 2 bases; unmatched junction bases: 0. The germline CDR1 and CDR2 sequences are LNHDA and SQIVND (reference sequence). J is TRBJ1-5 and V is TRBV19; TRBD1 matches 8 bases. The material sequenced was peripheral blood, taken on day 0 of AZD1222 vaccination. This TCR was sampled from an adult in good health. CDR3 sequence reads: CASRDRGNQPQHF. CDR3 nucleotides: TGTGCCAGTAGGGACAGGGGCAATCAGCCCCAGCATTTT.